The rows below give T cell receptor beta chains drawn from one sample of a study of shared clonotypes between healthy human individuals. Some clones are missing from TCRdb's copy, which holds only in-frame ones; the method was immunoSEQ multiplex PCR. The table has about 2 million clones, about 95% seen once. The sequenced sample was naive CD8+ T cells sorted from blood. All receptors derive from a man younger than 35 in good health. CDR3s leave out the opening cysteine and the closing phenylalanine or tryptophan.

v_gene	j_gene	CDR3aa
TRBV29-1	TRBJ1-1	SVERRERDTEAF
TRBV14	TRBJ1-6	ASSLTGDSPLH
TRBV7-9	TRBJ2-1	ASTTGDRGQNEQF
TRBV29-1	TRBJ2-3	SVTGGTPPTDTQY
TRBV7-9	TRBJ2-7	ASSLSLGQVFEQY
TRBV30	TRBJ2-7	AWSVGAGKAYEQY
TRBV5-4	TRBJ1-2	ASSWTGSNYGYT
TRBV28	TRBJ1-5	ASSWEEFNQPQH
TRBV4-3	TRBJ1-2	ASSQADGRTNYGYT
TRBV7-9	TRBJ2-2	ASSSSRVRTNTGELF
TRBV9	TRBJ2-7	ASSVGARSSYEQY
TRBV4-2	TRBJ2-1	ASSQDQWLASNEQF
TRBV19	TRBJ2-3	ASSIRWTSTDTQY
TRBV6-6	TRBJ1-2	ASRGGFGYT
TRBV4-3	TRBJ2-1	ASSHGLAHEQF
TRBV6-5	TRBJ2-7	ASSYSSPLSYEQY
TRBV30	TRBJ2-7	AWSLTGSEQY
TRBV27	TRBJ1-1	ASSPSRGVNTEAF
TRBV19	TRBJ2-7	ASSSLQGGGTEQY
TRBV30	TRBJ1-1	AWDRGINTEAF
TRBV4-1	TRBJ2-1	ASSQDRGAANEQF
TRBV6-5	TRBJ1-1	ASSYTEAF
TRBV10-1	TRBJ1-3	ASSEGHGNTIY
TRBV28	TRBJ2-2	ASSFRGLGELF
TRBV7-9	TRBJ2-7	ASTPLGRYEQY
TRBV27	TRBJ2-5	ASSFQYREETQY